This T cell receptor beta chain originates from a study of blood T cell repertoires in COVID-19 (dated by TCRdb to between 2020 and 2021). As for the study more broadly: Samples covering the acute and convalescent phases of COVID-19 were provided by collaborators in the United States, Italy and Spain. The prospective study material was composed of cDNA or gDNA derived from T cells, B-cell-depleted T cells, or PBMCs. A freely available public database, intended as a resource for researchers studying the immune response to SARS-CoV-2, is where the repertoires were released. The sample metadata nearly always contained a de-identified subject ID, COVID-19 status, age in years and sex. Where HLA class I and class II types were available, the types were taken from metadata supplied by the sample provider, not from assay-based typing. Deeply sampled blood TCRbeta repertoires from subjects exposed to, actively infected with, or recovered from COVID-19 were included in the dataset. Samples were obtained from the ongoing ImmuneRACE study (first 160 participants) and from about 1,300 subjects provided by 6 global collaborators. What the research found in general, with its limitations: The amount of clinical and demographic metadata varied by source and participant and was provided uncurated.

TCRbeta CDR3 regions were amplified from genomic DNA using the immunoSEQ Assay, a bias-controlled multiplex PCR. Per the original workflow: Within the assay, amplification of reference gene primers was used to estimate how many nucleated cells each sample contained. To quantify the absolute abundance of each unique TCRbeta CDR3 rearrangement, sequence reads were collapsed and filtered. Productive Simpson clonality was computed per sample as the square root of Simpson's diversity index over productive rearrangements. TCRdb mirrors the immuneACCESS table, restricted to in-frame sequences. Some clones are absent from its copies; in checked studies, under half trace to an unresolved V gene, and the reason for the others is unknown. That table gives V, J and clone size, and the DNA gave D and trimming. This sample holds over 200,000 clones; nearly 85% were observed only once. The ten largest account for 1.3% of the sample.

In the case of this clone: Its antigen target is currently unknown. Base quality data are lacking; no much larger clone is found one base away.

In Seattle, one collaborating source enrolled patients while the infection was active and tracked those patients longitudinally over the course of disease. The collaborating institutions used their own protocols to collect whole blood in K2EDTA tubes. For TCRbeta analysis, collaborators shipped samples in one of three forms: frozen whole blood, isolated PBMCs, or DNA extracted from either of those sample types. CDR1 and CDR2, looked up from the germline V gene (reference sequence), are SGHKS and YYEKEE. Trimming accounts for 3 bases at V and 2 bases at J, while the number of junction bases matched to no gene is 20. The CDR3 numbers 20 residues from cysteine through phenylalanine. Kept here is only the CDR3 DNA, which spans 60 bases and is read in frame from base 1.

The V and J segments used are TRBV5-5 and TRBJ2-7, with TRBD2 identical over 10 junction bases. The receptor was derived from a woman aged 25 to 39 with COVID-19, enrolled during active disease. The sequenced sample was peripheral blood. The nucleotide sequence is given as TGTGCCAGCAGCTCTACCGGGACTACTGACAGCGGGAGGGCCCCCTACGAGCAGTACTTC. Its protein product is CASSSTGTTDSGRAPYEQYF.